This T cell receptor (beta chain) was recovered during a study of Graves' ophthalmopathy and Graves' hyperthyroidism. CDR3 length equals 15 residues. Per germline, CDR1 SEHNR and CDR2 FQNEAQ (reference sequence). The V gene lost 4 bases and the J gene lost 1 base, with 8 bases spanning the gap. This clonotype was seen ten or more times. The study recruited hyperthyroidism patients aged 18 to 65 who were newly diagnosed, under 2 months' duration. The authors amplified TCR beta CDR3 regions, and they did so from RNA transcripts for repertoire sequencing. First-round RT-PCR with HTBI primers preceded a second-round multiplex PCR. From the multiplex PCR reads, TCRdb called clonotypes with MiXCR, one entry per CDR3 protein. The sample has over a million distinct CDR3 sequences, about 40% seen once; the top ten hold 8.5% to 14%.

Sequenced material: peripheral blood or thyroid tissue (not recorded which). The TCR sequence derives from an adult man with Graves' hyperthyroidism. The chain joins TRBV7-9 to TRBJ2-6; possibly TRBD1 for D (6 bases). The DNA for the CDR3 is TGTGCCAGCAGCTCCGGGACATCTGGGGCCAACGTCCTGACTTTC. Translating gives CASSSGTSGANVLTF.